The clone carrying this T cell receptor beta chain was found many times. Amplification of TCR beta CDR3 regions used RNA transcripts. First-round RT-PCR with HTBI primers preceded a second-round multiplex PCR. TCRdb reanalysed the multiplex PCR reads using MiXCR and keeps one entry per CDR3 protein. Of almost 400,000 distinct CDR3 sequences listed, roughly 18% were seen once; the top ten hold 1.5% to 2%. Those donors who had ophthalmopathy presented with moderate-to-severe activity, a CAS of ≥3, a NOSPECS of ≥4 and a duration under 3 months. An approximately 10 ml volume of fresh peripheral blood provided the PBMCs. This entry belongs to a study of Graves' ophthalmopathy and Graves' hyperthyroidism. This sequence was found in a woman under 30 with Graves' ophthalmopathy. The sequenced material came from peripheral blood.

The CDR3 nucleotides are TGCAGTGCCCTAAACGCACTCACCGGGGAGCTGTTTTTT. Its protein is CSALNALTGELFF. This chain connects TRBV20-1 to TRBJ2-2; D gene unclear. The CDR3 is made up of 13 amino acids. The germline V gene has CDR1 DFQATT and CDR2 SNEGSKA (reference sequence). V was cut by 6 bases and J by 4 bases, with 12 bases left in between.